Below are 23 T cell receptor beta chains sequenced from a single sample in a study of vaccination and CD4 T cells after COVID-19. Noted treatment: roughly 10-day PBMC culture with coronavirus spike peptide pools or control peptides (ViraFEST assay). Their target antigens are unknown. The Oncomine TCR Beta short-read assay was applied to DNA of cultured CD4+ T cells. MiXCR, applied by TCRdb to the PCR reads, yields one record per CDR3 protein. The sample records fewer than 20,000 distinct CDR3 sequences, 53% being singletons. The sequences come from CD4+ T cells from blood, cultured in vitro, collected before SARS-CoV-2 vaccination. These receptors originate from a human donor who had recovered from COVID-19.

This clonotype came up once. The J gene is TRBJ1-3, the V gene TRBV28; 8 nucleotides agree with TRBD1. The germline CDR1 and CDR2 sequences are MDHEN and SYDVKM. The V gene end was trimmed by 1 base and the J gene end by 9 bases; junction bases not matched to a gene: 5. This CDR3 is built from 14 residues. The CDR3 loop is CASSLSGTGGTIYF. The CDR3 DNA reads TGTGCCAGCAGTTTATCGGGCACAGGGGGCACCATATATTTT.

The V call is TRBV11-3, the J call TRBJ2-7; D perhaps matches TRBD1 (6 bases). The V and J ends lost 7 bases and 3 bases respectively, with 13 bases between them. The CDR3 is 13 residues long. Germline V gene data show CDR1 as SGHNT and CDR2 as YENEEA. The CDR3 DNA sequence: TGTGCCAGCAAAGACGGACAGTTCTACGAGCAGTACTTC. This encodes CASKDGQFYEQYF.

Only a few counts were recorded for this clonotype. One end of the junction fails to match germline, which may point to a read error. CDR3 region: CACREGNQPQHF. As DNA, the CDR3 is TGTGCCTGCAGGGAGGGCAATCAGCCCCAGCATTTT. V is TRBV28 and J is TRBJ1-5; D may be TRBD1 (5 bases). The CDR3 is 12 amino acids. Germline lookup yields CDR1 MDHEN and CDR2 SYDVKM. The variable domain in full, completed from reference TRBV28 and TRBJ1-5, reads DVKVTQSSRYLVKRTGEKVFLECVQDMDHENMFWYRQDPGLGLRLIYFSYDVKMKEKGDIPEGYSVSREKKERFSLILESASTNQTSMYLCACREGNQPQHFGDGTRLSIL.

This clonotype was seen only a few times. The chain employs TRBV7-3 and TRBJ1-6; D perhaps matches TRBD1 (6 bases). This CDR3 contains 15 residues. V dropped 3 bases and J dropped 9 bases, with 15 bases sitting between them. CDR1 and CDR2 from the germline V gene are SGHTA and FQGTGA. The CDR3 sequence is CASSLGLGGTSPLHF. CDR3 bases: TGTGCCAGCAGCTTGGGATTGGGGGGCACTTCACCCCTCCACTTT. Complete variable domain (other parts from reference TRBV7-3 and TRBJ1-6): GAGVSQTPSNKVTEKGKYVELRCDPISGHTALYWYRQSLGQGPEFLIYFQGTGAADDSGLPNDRFFAVRPEGSVSTLKIQRTERGDSAVYLCASSLGLGGTSPLHFGNGTRLTVT.

The chain recombines TRBV6-5 with TRBJ2-7, with 8 bases aligning to TRBD2. The CDR3 sequence is 15 residues long. CDR1 and CDR2 (germline): MNHEY, SVGAGI. V shed 4 bases, J shed 7 bases, and the junction held 12 bases outside the gene matches. In DNA, the CDR3 is TGTGCCAGCAGTTCTCGGGCCGCCCCGGGGGGGGAGCAGTACTTC. Amino acid sequence: CASSSRAAPGGEQYF.

This clonotype has just a few counts. This chain connects TRBV28 to TRBJ1-1, with D hard to call. In germline, CDR1 is MDHEN, CDR2 SYDVKM. Trimming cost V 6 bases and J 0 bases, with 2 bases left between them. This CDR3 is 11 amino acids long. The CDR3 loop is CASRLNTEAFF. The CDR3 DNA sequence: TGTGCCAGCAGATTGAACACTGAAGCTTTCTTT.

This clonotype showed up just a few times. The rearrangement uses TRBV20-1 and TRBJ2-3; maybe TRBD1 (5 bases). The V gene's germline CDR1 is DFQATT and CDR2 SNEGSKA (reference sequence). This CDR3 contains 13 residues. With 2 bases removed from V and 4 bases from J, the gap between germline ends came to 10 bases. The CDR3 spells CSARPDSSDTQYF. The CDR3 DNA reads TGCAGTGCTAGACCAGACAGCTCAGATACGCAGTATTTT.

The CDR3 reads CASSAEGNRFRETQYF. CDR3 coding DNA: TGTGCCAGCAGCGCGGAAGGGAACAGGTTCAGGGAGACCCAGTACTTC. This rearrangement joins TRBV11-2 to TRBJ2-5, with a weak D call TRBD1 (5 bases). This CDR3 comprises 16 residues. V was clipped by 5 bases and J by 5 bases, with 21 bases between them. CDR1 is SGHAT, CDR2 FQNNGV, per germline.

This chain links TRBV6-1 with TRBJ1-2, with D possibly matching TRBD1 (5 bases). Per germline, CDR1 MNHNS and CDR2 SASEGT. The V end lost 6 bases, the J end lost 0 bases, and 11 bases lay between the germline ends. The CDR3 runs to 14 residues. The CDR3 DNA is TGTGCCAGCAGCCTGGGGGGAGCTAACTATGGCTACACCTTC. Its protein is CASSLGGANYGYTF.

This clonotype has more than one count but fewer than ten. The chain uses TRBV10-3 and TRBJ1-1, with 7 bases fitting TRBD1. The CDR3 runs to 13 residues. The germline gives CDR1 ENHRY, CDR2 SYGVKD. V shed 7 bases and J 1 base; nucleotides not matched to a gene: 3. The CDR3 region has the DNA TGTGCCATCATGGGGACAGCGAACACTGAAGCTTTCTTT. It yields the protein CAIMGTANTEAFF.

This chain joins TRBV6-2 or TRBV6-3 and TRBJ2-5; 11 positions match TRBD2. CDR3 length: 17 amino acids. V was clipped by 4 bases and J by 5 bases; unmatched bases: 12. Germline V gives CDR1 MNHEY, CDR2 SVGEGT. Here the CDR3 reads CASSFVSIAGGGETQYF. The CDR3 bases are TGTGCCAGCAGTTTCGTGTCCATAGCGGGAGGGGGTGAGACCCAGTACTTC.

This clonotype has only one observation. The V gene is TRBV7-3, the J gene TRBJ2-6; D gene uncertain. The length of the CDR3 is 16 residues. Germline loops: CDR1 SGHTA, CDR2 FQGTGA. The V gene lost 2 bases and the J gene lost 0 bases, with 8 bases spanning the gap. In DNA form, the CDR3 reads TGTGCCAGCAGCTTACCCGGATCCTCTGGGGCCAACGTCCTGACTTTC. Its translation is CASSLPGSSGANVLTF.

The chain joins TRBV20-1 to TRBJ2-3; the match to TRBD2 covers 9 bases. The CDR3 is 16 amino acids. The junction had 14 bases not matched to a gene; V was cut back by 6 bases and J by 4 bases. CDR1 and CDR2 from the germline V gene are DFQATT and SNEGSKA (reference sequence). The CDR3 loop reads CSALESGSGSSDTQYF. DNA for the CDR3: TGCAGTGCCCTTGAGTCAGGTAGCGGGAGCTCAGATACGCAGTATTTT.

The chain combines TRBV20-1 with TRBJ2-2; D is uncertain. This CDR3 region has 13 residues. Germline V gene lookup returns CDR1 DFQATT and CDR2 SNEGSKA (reference sequence). With 6 bases removed from V and 7 bases from J, the gap between germline ends came to 15 bases. CDR3 DNA: TGCAGTGCCCCGCGCAGTGAGAACGGGGAGCTGTTTTTT. Protein: CSAPRSENGELFF.

The genes are TRBV20-1 and TRBJ1-4, with D hard to call. The CDR3 is made up of 12 amino acids. V dropped 5 bases and J dropped 0 bases, with 4 bases sitting between them. Germline assignment: CDR1 DFQATT and CDR2 SNEGSKA (reference sequence). The CDR3 nucleotides read TGCAGTGCTGGTGCAACTAATGAAAAACTGTTTTTT. Translating it yields CSAGATNEKLFF.

V gene TRBV4-1 combines with J gene TRBJ2-2, with 8 positions matching TRBD2. This CDR3 has 15 residues. CDR1 and CDR2 from the germline V gene are MGHRA and YSYEKL. The trim removed 3 bases at V and 4 bases at J, leaving 4 bases unmatched. The CDR3 reads CASSHRLALTGELFF. The CDR3 nucleotides read TGCGCCAGCAGCCATCGACTAGCGCTCACCGGGGAGCTGTTTTTT.

This clonotype was counted between two and nine times. This sequence joins TRBV28 and TRBJ2-5; unclear D gene. This CDR3 comprises 12 residues. CDR1 and CDR2 (germline): MDHEN, SYDVKM. Trimming pared 6 bases from V and 5 bases from J, leaving 10 bases between. The CDR3: CASSRNLETQYF. The CDR3 DNA sequence: TGTGCCAGCAGCCGAAACTTGGAGACCCAGTACTTC.

The V and J genes are TRBV12-3 or TRBV12-4 and TRBJ1-2; no reliable D call. The CDR3 contains 14 residues. V lost 3 bases to trimming and J lost 6 bases, with 14 bases between them. CDR3 region: CASSFWSGSDGYTF. As DNA, the CDR3 is TGTGCCAGCAGTTTTTGGAGTGGGTCCGATGGCTACACCTTC.

This clonotype was seen more than once but under ten times. The V and J genes are TRBV15 and TRBJ1-1, with D hard to call. The length of the CDR3 is 14 residues. V gave up 7 bases and J gave up 8 bases, with 20 bases separating them. Germline assignment: CDR1 LNHNV and CDR2 YYDKDF (reference sequence). CDR3 amino acids: CATTYGGVLREAFF. The CDR3 DNA sequence: TGTGCCACCACTTATGGCGGAGTCCTTCGGGAAGCTTTCTTT. The full variable domain, in which reference TRBV15 and TRBJ1-1 provide the parts outside the CDR3, is DAMVIQNPRYQVTQFGKPVTLSCSQTLNHNVMYWYQQKSSQAPKLLFHYYDKDFNNEADTPDNFQSRRPNTSFCFLDIRSPGLGDTAMYLCATTYGGVLREAFFGQGTRLTVV.

This clonotype was seen a handful of times. The V and J genes are TRBV2 and TRBJ2-5; the match to TRBD1 covers 9 bases. The junction had 4 bases not matched to a gene; V was cut back by 3 bases and J by 5 bases. This CDR3 comprises 14 residues. CDR1 SNHLY and CDR2 FYNNEI come from the germline V gene. CDR3 protein: CASSEGQGRETQYF. For the CDR3, the DNA is TGTGCCAGCAGTGAGGGACAGGGTAGGGAGACCCAGTACTTC.

The chain has TRBV14 and TRBJ2-3; D tentatively fits TRBD1 or TRBD2 (5 bases each). V was trimmed by 3 bases and J by 2 bases, leaving 15 bases between them. Germline CDR1 reads SGHDN; CDR2 reads FVKESK. CDR3 length: 16 residues. The CDR3 DNA reads TGTGCCAGCAGCCAGGGTTGGGGGAGAGTCACAGATACGCAGTATTTT. Its translation is CASSQGWGRVTDTQYF. The whole variable domain, filled in from reference TRBV14 and TRBJ2-3, reads EAGVTQFPSHSVIEKGQTVTLRCDPISGHDNLYWYRRVMGKEIKFLLHFVKESKQDESGMPNNRFLAERTGGTYSTLKVQPAELEDSGVYFCASSQGWGRVTDTQYFGPGTRLTVL.

In its sample, this clonotype is medium-sized (0.01 to 0.1%). Here the CDR3 reads CASSETPGDRYEQYF. The CDR3 nucleotides are TGTGCCAGCAGTGAAACCCCAGGGGACAGGTACGAGCAGTACTTC. V is TRBV6-1 and J is TRBJ2-7, with TRBD1 identical over 8 bases. The CDR3 spans 15 residues. V lost 2 bases to trimming and J lost 4 bases; unmatched junction nucleotides: 7. Germline CDR1 MNHNS, CDR2 SASEGT.

This clonotype was recorded a few times. V gene TRBV21-1 combines with J gene TRBJ2-7; the table's D call, TRBD2, has no DNA check behind it. TRBV21-1 is classified as a pseudogene. The CDR3 runs 18 residues. CDR3 bases: TGTGCCAGCAGCGCCCTCATAGGAACTATCGACCCCTCGTGCGAGCAGTACTTC. This encodes CASSALIGTIDPSCEQYF.